The clone carrying this T cell receptor (beta chain) showed up just a few times. The data were obtained in a study of shared clonotypes between healthy human individuals. Study at large: Three plates were used per donor for CD4 naive, three for CD4 memory, two for CD8 naive and one for CD8 memory.

The test was conducted at deep level. Investigators spread the genomic DNA of each subset evenly over several immunoSEQ plates. This table comes from immunoSEQ multiplex PCR, and its TCRdb copy is limited to in-frame clones, with some not included. The sample holds fewer than 850,000 clones; around 72% are singletons and the top ten take approximately 1.8%. The CDR3 length is 17 residues. The ends were cut back, 0 bases at V and 2 bases at J, with 14 bases in the middle. Germline V lookup: CDR1 ENHRY, CDR2 SYGVKD. There were no recent acute infections or vaccinations among the donors, who were healthy HIV-negative adults.

Input material: memory CD4+ T cells sorted from blood. This sample's subset: CD45RA-negative fraction. The chain employs TRBV10-3 and TRBJ1-5; perhaps TRBD1 as D (6 bases). This sequence originates from a woman aged 25-40 years in good health. Here the CDR3 reads CAISESIVRTGNQPQHF. CDR3 in DNA: TGTGCCATCAGTGAGTCGATTGTACGGACAGGCAATCAGCCCCAGCATTTT.